This T cell receptor beta chain emerged from a study of beta chain features in type 1 diabetes. Whole-study findings and limits: Shorter TCRB CDR3s, moderately but significantly so, were found in Type 1 diabetes patients in all four CD4+ subsets.

Germline CDR1 reads MNHEY; CDR2 reads SVGAGI. CDR3 size: 15 residues. The J segment lost 0 bases and the V segment lost 5 bases, leaving 4 bases of the junction unmatched. Details on this clone: Its target is unknown.

Sequenced material consisted of expressed TCRB transcripts (all of the isolated RNA was reverse transcribed). Clones were read by immunoSEQ multiplex PCR, and TCRdb kept only the in-frame ones, dropping some. The sample holds 500,000 to 650,000 clones, around 12% seen once. The origin of this receptor is a young man with type 1 diabetes. The rearrangement joins TRBV6-5 to TRBJ1-5, with 7 bases identical to TRBD1. The sample comprised naive CD4+ T cells from blood. In DNA form, the CDR3 reads TGTGCCAGCAGTCAGACAGGGAATAGCAATCAGCCCCAGCATTTT. This gives the protein CASSQTGNSNQPQHF.